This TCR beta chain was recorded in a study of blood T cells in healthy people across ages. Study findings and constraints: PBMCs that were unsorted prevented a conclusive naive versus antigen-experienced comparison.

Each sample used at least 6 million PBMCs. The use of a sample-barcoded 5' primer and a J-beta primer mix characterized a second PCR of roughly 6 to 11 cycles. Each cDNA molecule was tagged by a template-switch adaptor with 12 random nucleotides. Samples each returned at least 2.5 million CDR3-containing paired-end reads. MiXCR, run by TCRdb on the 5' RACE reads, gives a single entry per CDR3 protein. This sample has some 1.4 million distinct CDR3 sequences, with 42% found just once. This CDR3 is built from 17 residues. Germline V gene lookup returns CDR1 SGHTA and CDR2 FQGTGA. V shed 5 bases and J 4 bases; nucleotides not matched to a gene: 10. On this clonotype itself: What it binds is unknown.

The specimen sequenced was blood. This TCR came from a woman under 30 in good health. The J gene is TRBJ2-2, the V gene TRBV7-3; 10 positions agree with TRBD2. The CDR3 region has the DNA TGTGCCAGCAGCCCAACTAGCGGGGCCGACGGCACCGGGGAGCTGTTTTTT. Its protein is CASSPTSGADGTGELFF.